This T cell receptor beta chain comes out of a study of T cells in Graves' hyperthyroidism and ophthalmopathy. Regions amplified from RNA transcripts were the TCR beta CDR3 regions. Using the HTBI primer set, a first-round RT-PCR was run on the TCR CDR3. From the multiplex PCR reads, TCRdb called clonotypes with MiXCR, one entry per CDR3 protein. Of about 100,000 distinct CDR3 sequences in the sample, roughly 15% were seen once. The CDR3 is 18 amino acids. V was shortened by 6 bases and J by 2 bases, with 25 bases between the two germline ends. CDR1 is MGHRA, CDR2 YSYEKL, per germline. This clonotype came up a few times.

The V gene is TRBV4-1, the J gene TRBJ1-2; D is perhaps TRBD1 (5 bases). The sequencing input was blood. This clonotype originated in a woman in her 50s with Graves' hyperthyroidism. The DNA of the CDR3 is TGCGCCAGCAGGGGGCATGGTGGAAGAACAGAGGTCAACTATGGCTACACCTTC. The encoded protein is CASRGHGGRTEVNYGYTF.